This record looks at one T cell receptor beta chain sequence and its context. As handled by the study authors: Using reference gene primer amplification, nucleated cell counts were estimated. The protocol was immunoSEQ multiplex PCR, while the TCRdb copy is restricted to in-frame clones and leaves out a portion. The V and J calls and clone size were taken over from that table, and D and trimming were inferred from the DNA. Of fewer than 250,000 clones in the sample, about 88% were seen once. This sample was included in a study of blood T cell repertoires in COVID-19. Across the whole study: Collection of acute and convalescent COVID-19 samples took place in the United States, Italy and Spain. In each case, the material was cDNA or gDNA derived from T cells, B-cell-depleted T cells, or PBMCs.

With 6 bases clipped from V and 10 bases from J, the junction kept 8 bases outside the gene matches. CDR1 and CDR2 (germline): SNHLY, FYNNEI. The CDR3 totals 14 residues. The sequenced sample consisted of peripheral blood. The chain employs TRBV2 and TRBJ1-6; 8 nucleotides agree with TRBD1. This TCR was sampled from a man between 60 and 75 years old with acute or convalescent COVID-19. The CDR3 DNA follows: TGTGCCAGCAGCGGACAGGGTGAAATATCACCCCTCCACTTT. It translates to CASSGQGEISPLHF.